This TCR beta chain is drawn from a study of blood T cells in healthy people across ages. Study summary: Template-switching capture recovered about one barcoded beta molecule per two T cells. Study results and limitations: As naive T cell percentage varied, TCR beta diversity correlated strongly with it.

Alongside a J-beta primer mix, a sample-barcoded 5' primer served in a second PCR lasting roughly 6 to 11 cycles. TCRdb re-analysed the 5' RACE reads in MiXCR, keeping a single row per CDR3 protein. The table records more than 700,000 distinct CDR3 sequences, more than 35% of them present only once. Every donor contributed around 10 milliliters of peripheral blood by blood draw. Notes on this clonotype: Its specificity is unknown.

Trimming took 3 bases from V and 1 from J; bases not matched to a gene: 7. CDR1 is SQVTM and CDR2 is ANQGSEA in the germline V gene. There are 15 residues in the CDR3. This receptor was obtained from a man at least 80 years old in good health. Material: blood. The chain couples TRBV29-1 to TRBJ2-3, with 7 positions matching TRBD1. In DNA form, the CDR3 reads TGCAGCGTTGACATCCGGGACAGAGGCACAGATACGCAGTATTTT. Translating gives CSVDIRDRGTDTQYF.